The 12 T cell receptor beta chains in this list originate from one sample, sequenced in a study of blood T cell repertoires in COVID-19. TCRdb's table, derived via immunoSEQ multiplex PCR, lists solely in-frame clones and lacks some. The table shows about 230,000 clones, with about nine tenths occurring only once. Sequencing was done on a sample of peripheral blood. The receptors here all came from a man over 45 with COVID-19, enrolled during active disease.

This sequence joins TRBV6-5 and TRBJ2-7; 8 bases line up with TRBD1. After removal of 6 bases from V and 7 bases from J, the junction contained 11 bases not matched to a gene. The germline CDR1 and CDR2 sequences are MNHEY and SVGAGI. This CDR3 contains 14 residues. The CDR3: CASSRQGIFEEQYF. The CDR3 DNA follows: TGTGCCAGCAGCCGACAGGGGATTTTCGAGGAGCAGTACTTC.

The chain carries TRBV2 and TRBJ1-2; D is unclear. CDR3 length: 15 residues. Germline V gene data show CDR1 as SNHLY and CDR2 as FYNNEI. The germline V and J ends were trimmed by 1 base and 4 bases, with 13 bases remaining between them. In nucleotides, the CDR3 is TGTGCCAGCAGTGAAGTGGGTTGGAGACGCTATGGCTACACCTTC. This encodes CASSEVGWRRYGYTF.

This chain connects TRBV5-1 to TRBJ2-7; D is uncertain. There are 14 residues in the CDR3. Trimming removed 4 bases from V and 2 bases from J, with 13 bases in between. Germline CDR1 SGHRS, CDR2 YFSETQ. In DNA form, the CDR3 reads TGCGCCAGCAGCGGTGGGCAGCCTACCTACGAGCAGTACTTC. This translates into CASSGGQPTYEQYF.

V is TRBV29-1 and J is TRBJ1-2; 7 bases fit TRBD1. The CDR3 is 12 amino acids. Germline values: CDR1 SQVTM, CDR2 ANQGSEA. V lost 7 bases and J lost 7; bases outside the gene matches: 9. The CDR3 spells CSATGTAPGYTF. In DNA, the CDR3 is TGCAGCGCCACCGGGACAGCGCCTGGCTACACCTTC.

The CDR3 nucleotides read TGCAGCGTTGGAGGGCATCCCGGGCAGGACAGGGCGTATGGCTACACCTTC. Translated, it gives CSVGGHPGQDRAYGYTF. This chain uses TRBV29-1 with TRBJ1-2; 8 bases match TRBD1. Trimming cost V 4 bases and J 5 bases; bases outside gene matches: 18. Germline V gene lookup returns CDR1 SQVTM and CDR2 ANQGSEA. CDR3 length: 17 amino acids.

V is TRBV2 and J is TRBJ2-7; 7 bases are a match to TRBD2. The V gene's germline CDR1 is SNHLY and CDR2 FYNNEI. This CDR3 has 16 amino acids. V gave up 7 bases and J gave up 3 bases; unmatched junction bases: 15. CDR3 protein: CASMRERFGGIYEQYF. The CDR3, as DNA: TGTGCCAGCATGAGGGAGCGCTTCGGGGGGATCTACGAGCAGTACTTC.

This sequence joins TRBV20-1 and TRBJ2-2; 11 nucleotides match TRBD1. This CDR3 is built from 18 residues. Germline V gene sequence: CDR1 DFQATT, CDR2 SNEGSKA (reference sequence). The trim removed 3 bases at V and 3 bases at J, leaving 12 bases unmatched. In DNA form, the CDR3 reads TGCAGTGCTAGTCTCCTGGGACAGGGGGTACACGACACCGGGGAGCTGTTTTTT. It translates to CSASLLGQGVHDTGELFF.

The chain has TRBV6-5 and TRBJ2-7, with 7 bases fitting TRBD2. The CDR3 sequence is 15 residues long. V was pared by 5 bases and J by 1 base, with 8 bases of the junction left unmatched. From germline, CDR1 is MNHEY and CDR2 SVGAGI. The CDR3 region is CASSTSGTASYEQYF. The CDR3 DNA follows: TGTGCCAGCAGTACCAGCGGGACGGCGTCCTACGAGCAGTACTTC.

Only a few counts were recorded for this clone. The chain joins TRBV19 to TRBJ1-1; no definite D call. Trimming shortened V by 6 bases and J by 2 bases, and 4 bases separated the two germline ends. In germline, CDR1 is LNHDA, CDR2 SQIVND (reference sequence). The CDR3 runs 11 residues. The CDR3 here is CASRRNTEAFF. Here the CDR3 DNA reads TGTGCCAGTAGGAGAAACACTGAAGCTTTCTTT.

This chain connects TRBV5-1 to TRBJ2-5, with TRBD1 identical over 12 bases. The ends lost 10 bases at V and 6 bases at J; junction bases unmatched: 16. There are 16 residues in the CDR3. Per the germline V gene, CDR1 is SGHRS and CDR2 is YFSETQ. CDR3 sequence: CASTPGGTGGVKTQYF. CDR3 bases: TGCGCCTCCACTCCGGGAGGGACAGGGGGCGTTAAGACCCAGTACTTC. The variable domain in full, completed from reference TRBV5-1 and TRBJ2-5, reads KAGVTQTPRYLIKTRGQQVTLSCSPISGHRSVSWYQQTPGQGLQFLFEYFSETQRNKGNFPGRFSGRQFSNSRSEMNVSTLELGDSALYLCASTPGGTGGVKTQYFGPGTRLLVL.

The chain carries TRBV7-3 and TRBJ2-5; 9 nucleotides align to TRBD1. The length of the CDR3 is 15 residues. Looked up from germline, CDR1 is SGHTA and CDR2 is FQGTGA. The junction had 8 bases not matched to a gene; V was cut back by 5 bases and J by 4 bases. CDR3 amino acids: CASSQGTGIGETQYF. The CDR3 DNA is TGTGCCAGCAGCCAAGGGACAGGGATCGGAGAGACCCAGTACTTC.

V gene TRBV2 combines with J gene TRBJ1-2, with TRBD1 matching 7 bases. Trimming removed 8 bases from V and 6 bases from J; junction bases left unmatched: 9. This CDR3 comprises 13 residues. CDR1 and CDR2 (germline): SNHLY, FYNNEI. DNA of the CDR3: TGTGCCAGCGGCAAAGACAGGGATGATGGCTACACCTTC. It specifies CASGKDRDDGYTF.